This T cell receptor beta chain was retrieved from a study of T cell responses to AZD1222 COVID-19 vaccine. Whole-study findings and limits: The peak T cell response came first, and repertoires were sampled only after it. Unmutated variant regions are reportedly the target of nearly half of TCRs that are spike-specific. Females outnumbered males among donors, who were mostly white British; clonal diversity was possibly underestimated.

As regards this clone: Its target is not known.

CDR1 is LGHNA, CDR2 YSLEER, per germline. Trimming removed 0 bases at V and 4 bases at J, with 12 bases between. The CDR3 sequence is 15 residues long. TCRdb's copy holds only in-frame clones and misses some; the assay was immunoSEQ multiplex PCR. The data show some 130,000 clones, about 85% seen once. The J gene is TRBJ1-2, the V gene TRBV4-3; D not certain. Specimen: peripheral blood, collected 28 days after the second AZD1222 dose. The clonotype was recovered from an adult who received the AZD1222 COVID-19 vaccine. CDR3 residues: CASSQDPRGGYGYTF. The CDR3 nucleotides are TGCGCCAGCAGCCAAGATCCCCGGGGTGGCTATGGCTACACCTTC.